These 27 T cell receptor beta chains were all obtained from the same sample, sequenced in a study of T-cell reconstitution after alpha-beta-depleted transplantation in children. Unique molecular identifiers were incorporated during preparation of the TCRbeta library. TCRdb re-called the PCR reads with MiXCR, one entry per CDR3 protein. This table holds about 200,000 distinct CDR3 sequences, roughly 6.5% found once. The sequencing here drew on PBMCs, taken before TCRalphabeta/CD19-depleted stem cell transplant. The source is a girl under two years old with combined immunodeficiency, due to receive a stem cell transplant.

This clonotype was detected many times. Sequence at one end of the junction differs from germline and may be a read error. The gene calls are TRBV12-3 or TRBV12-4 and TRBJ2-5; the D gene is possibly TRBD2 (7 bases). This CDR3 spans 14 amino acids. This CDR3 reads CASNDRGAQGTQYF. In DNA, the CDR3 is TGTGCCAGCAATGATCGGGGGGCGCAAGGGACCCAGTACTTC.

This clonotype came up many times. This rearrangement joins TRBV7-8 to TRBJ2-1; a weak D match, TRBD1 (5 bases). CDR3 length: 17 residues. CDR1 is SGHVS, CDR2 FQNEAQ, per germline. Trimming stripped 3 bases from V and 4 bases from J, with 19 bases between. This chain's CDR3 is CASSFWGKGSAYNEQFF. The CDR3 DNA is TGTGCCAGCAGCTTTTGGGGTAAGGGGTCCGCTTACAATGAGCAGTTCTTC.

This clonotype was detected ten times or more. This chain links TRBV7-2 with TRBJ2-1, with D tentatively TRBD1 (6 bases). Germline CDR1 is SGHTA and CDR2 is FQGNSA. This CDR3 spans 13 amino acids. The V end was cut by 3 bases, the J end by 10 bases, with 13 bases between. DNA for the CDR3: TGTGCCAGCAGCTTGAGGTCGGGGACAGAGCAGTTCTTC. Protein product: CASSLRSGTEQFF.

This clonotype was seen repeatedly, ten times or more. CDR3 loop: CASSHRTSASTDTQYF. The CDR3 nucleotides read TGTGCCAGCAGCCACCGGACTAGCGCCAGCACAGATACGCAGTATTTT. The chain links TRBV12-3 or TRBV12-4 to TRBJ2-3; 9 bases match TRBD2. V was clipped by 6 bases and J by 0 bases; unmatched bases: 7. The CDR3 has 16 residues.

This clonotype was seen many times. This chain joins TRBV12-3 or TRBV12-4 and TRBJ1-1, with no clear D. The CDR3 has 14 residues. Trimming left V 5 bases short and J 4 bases short, with 14 bases between. CDR3 protein: CASSTGRSGTEAFF. The CDR3 region has the DNA TGTGCCAGCAGTACCGGACGTTCGGGCACTGAAGCTTTCTTT.

A few counts support this clonotype. The V call is TRBV7-8, the J call TRBJ2-5, with D perhaps TRBD2 (5 bases). V was clipped by 5 bases and J by 5 bases, with 12 bases between them. Germline CDR1 SGHVS, CDR2 FQNEAQ. CDR3 size: 13 residues. The CDR3 region is CASSRGLVETQYF. Here the CDR3 DNA reads TGTGCCAGCAGCCGAGGACTTGTGGAGACCCAGTACTTC.

This clonotype was seen at least ten times. The chain combines TRBV7-2 with TRBJ2-1; the D is unclear. The germline V and J ends were trimmed by 6 bases and 4 bases, with 10 bases remaining between them. Germline CDR1 and CDR2: SGHTA and FQGNSA. This CDR3 spans 13 amino acids. CDR3 in amino acids: CASRMGPYNEQFF. As DNA, the CDR3 is TGTGCCAGCAGAATGGGTCCGTACAATGAGCAGTTCTTC.

This clonotype was counted a few times. The rearrangement joins TRBV3-1 to TRBJ1-2; D is unresolved. Between the trimmed V and J ends, which lost 1 base and 4 bases, there was a span of 13 bases. The V gene's germline CDR1 is LGHDT and CDR2 YNNKEL (reference sequence). CDR3 length: 15 residues. The CDR3 loop is CASSQATVELYGYTF. In nucleotides, the CDR3 is TGTGCCAGCAGCCAAGCCACGGTTGAGCTCTATGGCTACACCTTC. The full variable domain, in which reference TRBV3-1 and TRBJ1-2 provide the parts outside the CDR3, is DTAVSQTPKYLVTQMGNDKSIKCEQNLGHDTMYWYKQDSKKFLKIMFSYNNKELIINETVPNRFSPKSPDKAHLNLHINSLELGDSAVYFCASSQATVELYGYTFGSGTRLTVV.

V and J are TRBV11-3 and TRBJ2-4; D is undetermined. V was shortened by 5 bases and J by 2 bases, with 13 bases between the two germline ends. The CDR3 has 15 amino acids. The germline CDR1 and CDR2 sequences are SGHNT and YENEEA. The CDR3 loop reads CASSPPELTKNIQYF. CDR3 DNA: TGTGCCAGCAGCCCTCCCGAGCTTACCAAAAACATTCAGTACTTC.

This clonotype was recorded at least ten times. The chain employs TRBV12-3 or TRBV12-4 and TRBJ1-4; the D gene is possibly TRBD1 (5 bases). This CDR3 has 15 amino acids. Trimming cost V 4 bases and J 4 bases, with 13 bases left between them. The CDR3 sequence is CASSSQGTVNEKLFF. DNA of the CDR3: TGTGCCAGCAGTTCCCAGGGTACAGTTAATGAAAAACTGTTTTTT.

The chain has TRBV20-1 and TRBJ1-1; 7 positions agree with TRBD1. CDR1 DFQATT and CDR2 SNEGSKA come from the germline V gene (reference sequence). CDR3 length equals 13 residues. V lost 3 bases to trimming and J lost 0 bases; unmatched junction nucleotides: 1. CDR3 residues: CSARGQLNTEAFF. DNA for the CDR3: TGCAGTGCTAGGGGACAGCTGAACACTGAAGCTTTCTTT.

This clonotype has a count of ten or more. This chain links TRBV7-9 with TRBJ2-4; no clear D gene. Germline V gene lookup returns CDR1 SEHNR and CDR2 FQNEAQ (reference sequence). The CDR3 length is 14 residues. The V gene lost 2 bases and the J gene lost 8 bases, with 13 bases spanning the gap. Here the CDR3 reads CASSLSYLTDIQYF. CDR3 coding DNA: TGTGCCAGCAGCTTATCGTATTTAACGGACATTCAGTACTTC.

This clonotype was counted ten times or more. This chain uses TRBV21-1 with TRBJ2-2; the table calls TRBD2, which could not be checked here. TRBV21-1 is marked as a pseudogene. The CDR3 runs 18 residues. CDR3 bases: TGTGCCAGCAGCAAAAAACAAGAGGGCCCCGCGAACACCGGGGAGCTGTTTTTT. Its protein is CASSKKQEGPANTGELFF.

The sample holds many counts of this clonotype. The chain couples TRBV10-3 to TRBJ1-5; 7 positions match TRBD1. V was clipped by 2 bases and J by 6 bases; unmatched bases: 7. The CDR3 is made up of 15 amino acids. Looked up from germline, CDR1 is ENHRY and CDR2 is SYGVKD. CDR3 DNA: TGTGCCATCAGTGAGGACAGGGCTCGGGGTCAGCCCCAGCATTTT. This translates into CAISEDRARGQPQHF.

Regarding this clonotype: A single base separates this from a much larger clone, so it may be a read error. The chain uses TRBV5-1 and TRBJ1-1; the D gene is possibly TRBD1 (5 bases). The germline V gene has CDR1 SGHRS and CDR2 YFSETQ. CDR3 length: 18 residues. This chain's CDR3 is CASNLGFGGFGETTEAFF. The CDR3 DNA follows: TGCGCCAGCAACTTGGGTTTTGGGGGGTTCGGGGAGACCACTGAAGCTTTCTTT.

This clonotype was picked up many times. This sequence joins TRBV3-1 and TRBJ1-1; D is uncertain. The CDR3 totals 17 residues. Looked up from germline, CDR1 is LGHDT and CDR2 is YNNKEL (reference sequence). V lost 4 bases and J 7 bases, leaving 25 bases between the germline ends. The CDR3 region is CASSPGWETAAFFEAFF. DNA of the CDR3: TGTGCCAGCAGCCCCGGTTGGGAGACGGCGGCTTTCTTTGAAGCTTTCTTT.

This chain joins TRBV11-2 and TRBJ1-1; tentatively, D is TRBD1 (6 bases). V lost 5 bases to trimming and J lost 2 bases, with 15 bases between them. This CDR3 spans 15 amino acids. The germline V gene has CDR1 SGHAT and CDR2 FQNNGV. The CDR3, as DNA: TGTGCCAGCAGCCTCCGGGGGGCAGTCAACACTGAAGCTTTCTTT. Translating gives CASSLRGAVNTEAFF.

This clonotype was detected ten times or more. The chain has TRBV7-2 and TRBJ1-1; D call uncertain. V lost 4 bases and J lost 6, with 9 bases in between. CDR3 length equals 12 residues. From germline, CDR1 is SGHTA and CDR2 FQGNSA. CDR3 region: CASSSIGPEAFF. CDR3 nucleotide sequence: TGTGCCAGCAGCTCGATAGGGCCTGAAGCTTTCTTT.

This clonotype was counted ten times or more. The chain recombines TRBV4-1 with TRBJ1-2; the D gene is possibly TRBD1 (5 bases). Germline-derived CDR1 and CDR2 are MGHRA and YSYEKL. The CDR3 contains 15 residues. Between the trimmed V and J ends, which lost 3 bases and 1 base, there was a span of 12 bases. The CDR3 nucleotides are TGCGCCAGCAGCCAGGGGCCCGGCAGTAACTATGGCTACACCTTC. Translating it yields CASSQGPGSNYGYTF.

This clonotype was observed many times. The rearrangement uses TRBV7-9 and TRBJ2-1, with D uncertain. V was pared by 1 base and J by 3 bases, with 10 bases between. The germline V gene has CDR1 SEHNR and CDR2 FQNEAQ (reference sequence). The CDR3 loop spans 15 amino acids. CDR3 residues: CASSLGINLYNEQFF. CDR3 bases: TGTGCCAGCAGCTTAGGGATTAACCTCTACAATGAGCAGTTCTTC.

This clonotype was seen at least ten times. This chain links TRBV7-9 with TRBJ2-5; the D call may be TRBD1 or TRBD2 (5 bases each). V was pared by 3 bases and J by 1 base, with 9 bases between. The CDR3 runs 14 residues. The germline V gene has CDR1 SEHNR and CDR2 FQNEAQ (reference sequence). The CDR3 DNA follows: TGTGCCAGCAGCTTTGGGGGTCTCCAAGAGACCCAGTACTTC. Translating it yields CASSFGGLQETQYF.

The chain links TRBV15 to TRBJ2-2; 7 bases align to TRBD1. V shed 4 bases and J 7 bases; nucleotides not matched to a gene: 15. There are 17 residues in the CDR3. Looked up from germline, CDR1 is LNHNV and CDR2 is YYDKDF (reference sequence). CDR3 protein: CATSTSSYAGTDGELFF. CDR3 sequence (DNA): TGTGCCACCAGCACCTCAAGCTACGCCGGGACAGACGGGGAGCTGTTTTTT. The complete variable domain, with remaining parts taken from reference TRBV15 and TRBJ2-2, reads DAMVIQNPRYQVTQFGKPVTLSCSQTLNHNVMYWYQQKSSQAPKLLFHYYDKDFNNEADTPDNFQSRRPNTSFCFLDIRSPGLGDTAMYLCATSTSSYAGTDGELFFGEGSRLTVL.

This clonotype was counted between two and nine times. The rearrangement uses TRBV5-1 and TRBJ2-7; D not certain. The germline CDR1 and CDR2 sequences are SGHRS and YFSETQ. The CDR3 sequence is 13 residues long. Trimming took 0 bases from V and 3 from J, leaving 7 bases between them. The chain's CDR3 is CASSLGDFYEQYF. The DNA of the CDR3 is TGCGCCAGCAGCTTGGGCGACTTCTACGAGCAGTACTTC.

This clonotype has ten or more counts. The genes are TRBV12-3 or TRBV12-4 and TRBJ2-7, with 8 positions matching TRBD2. The CDR3 has 13 residues. J gave up 2 bases and V 6 bases, and 3 bases lay outside the gene matches. CDR3 residues: CASRPGLAYEQYF. CDR3 nucleotides: TGTGCCAGCAGGCCGGGACTAGCCTACGAGCAGTACTTC.

In this sample, this clonotype turned up many times. The CDR3 DNA reads TGTGCCAGCAGCCAAGCTCTCGGCGGCAGCTCCTACGAGCAGTACTTC. Its protein is CASSQALGGSSYEQYF. This chain joins TRBV3-1 and TRBJ2-7; D gene uncertain. CDR3 size: 16 residues. V was pared by 1 base and J by 0 bases, with 13 bases between. Germline V CDR1 and CDR2: LGHDT, YNNKEL (reference sequence).

This clonotype occurred many times. The V and J genes are TRBV4-3 and TRBJ2-1, with D perhaps TRBD2 (6 bases). Trimming took 3 bases from V and 9 from J, leaving 15 bases between them. This CDR3 comprises 14 residues. From germline, CDR1 is LGHNA and CDR2 YSLEER. CDR3 in DNA: TGCGCCAGCAGCCAGGGCCTGCTAGCGATTGAGCAGTTCTTC. Its protein product is CASSQGLLAIEQFF.

This clonotype was counted many times. This rearrangement joins TRBV27 to TRBJ2-7, with D tentatively TRBD2 (6 bases). V gave up 3 bases and J gave up 2 bases, with 17 bases separating them. Germline CDR1 and CDR2: MNHEY and SMNVEV (reference sequence). This CDR3 spans 16 amino acids. Here the CDR3 reads CASSLRGLQGPYEQYF. CDR3 nucleotides: TGTGCCAGCAGTTTGAGGGGACTCCAAGGCCCCTACGAGCAGTACTTC.